This T cell receptor beta chain emerged from a study of T cell changes during pregnancy in multiple sclerosis. The V end was cut by 5 bases, the J end by 3 bases, with 11 bases between. This CDR3 region has 13 residues. Germline CDR1 reads SGHVS; CDR2 reads FNYEAQ. Libraries were prepared by immunoSEQ multiplex PCR; TCRdb keeps only in-frame clonotypes and omits some of them. Among 9,500 to 15,000 clones listed, around 86% were seen once. Source: CD8+ T cells from peripheral blood mononuclear cells, taken in the second trimester of pregnancy. The sequence was collected from a female donor in good health, enrolled as a control in a pregnancy study. The rearrangement links TRBV7-6 to TRBJ2-7; tentatively, D is TRBD1 (6 bases). This CDR3 is CASSIQGSYEQYF. In DNA, the CDR3 is TGTGCCAGCAGCATACAGGGCAGCTACGAGCAGTACTTC.